This T cell receptor beta chain was sequenced for a study of blood T cell repertoires in COVID-19. In the study's own analysis: Reference gene primers were amplified, and this amplification served to estimate nucleated cell counts. Repertoires were generated with immunoSEQ multiplex PCR, while TCRdb's copy carries only in-frame clones and drops some. V, J and clone size are those of that table, while D and trimming were read from the DNA. The table includes approximately 140,000 clones, around 80% detected once. The germline CDR1 and CDR2 sequences are SGHTA and FQGTGA. V lost 1 base, J lost 4 bases, and 10 bases lay in between. This CDR3 has 15 residues.

The chain links TRBV7-3 to TRBJ2-2; D remains ambiguous. Sequenced sample: peripheral blood. This sequence was found in a human donor in a cohort sampled during active COVID-19. CDR3 sequence: CASSLSRDLTGELFF. For the CDR3, the DNA is TGTGCCAGCAGCTTAAGTCGAGATCTCACCGGGGAGCTGTTTTTT. Drawing the rest from reference TRBV7-3 and TRBJ2-2, the complete variable domain is GAGVSQTPSNKVTEKGKYVELRCDPISGHTALYWYRQSLGQGPEFLIYFQGTGAADDSGLPNDRFFAVRPEGSVSTLKIQRTERGDSAVYLCASSLSRDLTGELFFGEGSRLTVL.